This TCR beta chain originates from a study of radiotherapy plus CTLA-4 blockade in lung cancer. This clone was seen just once. Germline CDR1 is SGHTS and CDR2 is YDEGEE. Trimming stripped 0 bases from V and 3 bases from J, with 16 bases between. There are 16 residues in the CDR3. Profiled with immunoSEQ multiplex PCR; TCRdb holds only in-frame clones, not every one. The data show some 110,000 clones, approximately 80% seen once. The chain uses TRBV5-8 and TRBJ2-7; D tentatively reads TRBD1 or TRBD2 (5 bases each). This material consisted of peripheral blood, taken from a patient treated with radiotherapy plus ipilimumab. The TCR sequence derives from a human donor with non-small cell lung cancer that progressed on radiotherapy plus ipilimumab. Some clones in this sample may be carry-over from other donors' samples. The CDR3 DNA sequence: TGTGCCAGCAGCTTGGCCTTTTCAGGGAGATTCTACGAGCAGTACTTC. It specifies CASSLAFSGRFYEQYF.